This T cell receptor (beta chain) was recovered during a study of control samples from healthy donors and cancer patients. TCRdb's table, derived via immunoSEQ multiplex PCR, lists solely in-frame clones and lacks some. The data contain about 34,000 clones, approximately 93% of them singletons. This clonotype originated in a man aged 35-49 years with colorectal cancer. The sample comprised PBMCs.

In DNA, the CDR3 is TGTGCCGTCGTGGCGGGGGGTACCTACGAGCAGTACTTC. Encoded protein: CAVVAGGTYEQYF. The chain couples TRBV19 to TRBJ2-7; TRBD2 matches 8 bases. Germline lookup yields CDR1 LNHDA and CDR2 SQIVND (reference sequence). V shed 11 bases, J shed 2 bases, and the junction held 8 bases outside the gene matches. This CDR3 contains 13 residues.